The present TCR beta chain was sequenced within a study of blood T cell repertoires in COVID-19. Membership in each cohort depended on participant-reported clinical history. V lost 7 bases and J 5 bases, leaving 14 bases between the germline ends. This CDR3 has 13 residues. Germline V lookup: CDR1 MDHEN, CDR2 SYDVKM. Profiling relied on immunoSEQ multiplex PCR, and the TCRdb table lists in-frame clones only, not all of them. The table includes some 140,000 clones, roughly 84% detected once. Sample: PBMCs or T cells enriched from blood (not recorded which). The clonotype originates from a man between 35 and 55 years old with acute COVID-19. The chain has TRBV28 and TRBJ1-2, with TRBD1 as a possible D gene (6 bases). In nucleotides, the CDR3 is TGTGCCAGCAACCGAGGACAGCCGTATGGCTACACCTTC. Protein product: CASNRGQPYGYTF.